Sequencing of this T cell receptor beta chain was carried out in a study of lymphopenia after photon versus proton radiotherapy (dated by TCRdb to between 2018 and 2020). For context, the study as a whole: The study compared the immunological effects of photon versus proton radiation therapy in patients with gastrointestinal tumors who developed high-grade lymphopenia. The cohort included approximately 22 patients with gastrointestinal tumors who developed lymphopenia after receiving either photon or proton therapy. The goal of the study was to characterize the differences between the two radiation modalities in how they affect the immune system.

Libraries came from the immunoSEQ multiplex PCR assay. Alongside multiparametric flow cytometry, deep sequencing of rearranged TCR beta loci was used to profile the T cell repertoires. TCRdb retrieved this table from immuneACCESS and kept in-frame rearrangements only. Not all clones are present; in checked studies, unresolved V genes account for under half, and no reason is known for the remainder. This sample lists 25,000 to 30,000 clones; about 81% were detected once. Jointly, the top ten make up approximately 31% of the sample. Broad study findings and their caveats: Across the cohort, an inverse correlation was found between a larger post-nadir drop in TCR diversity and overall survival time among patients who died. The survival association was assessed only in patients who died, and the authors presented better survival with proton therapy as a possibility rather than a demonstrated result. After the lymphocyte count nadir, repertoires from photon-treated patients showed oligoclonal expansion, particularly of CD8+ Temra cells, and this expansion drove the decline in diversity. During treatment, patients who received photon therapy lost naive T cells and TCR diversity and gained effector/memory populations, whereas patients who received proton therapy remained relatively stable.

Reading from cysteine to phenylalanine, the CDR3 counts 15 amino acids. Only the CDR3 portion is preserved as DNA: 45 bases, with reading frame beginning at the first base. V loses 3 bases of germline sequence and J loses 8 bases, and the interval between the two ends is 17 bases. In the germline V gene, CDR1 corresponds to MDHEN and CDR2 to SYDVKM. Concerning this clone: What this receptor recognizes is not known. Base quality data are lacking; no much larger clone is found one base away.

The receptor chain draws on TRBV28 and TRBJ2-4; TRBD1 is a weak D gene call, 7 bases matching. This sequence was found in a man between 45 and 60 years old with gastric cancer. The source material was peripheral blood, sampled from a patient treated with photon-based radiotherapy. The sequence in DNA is TGTGCCAGCAGTTTGGGAGGACAGGCTGGGGACATTCAGTACTTC. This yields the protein CASSLGGQAGDIQYF.